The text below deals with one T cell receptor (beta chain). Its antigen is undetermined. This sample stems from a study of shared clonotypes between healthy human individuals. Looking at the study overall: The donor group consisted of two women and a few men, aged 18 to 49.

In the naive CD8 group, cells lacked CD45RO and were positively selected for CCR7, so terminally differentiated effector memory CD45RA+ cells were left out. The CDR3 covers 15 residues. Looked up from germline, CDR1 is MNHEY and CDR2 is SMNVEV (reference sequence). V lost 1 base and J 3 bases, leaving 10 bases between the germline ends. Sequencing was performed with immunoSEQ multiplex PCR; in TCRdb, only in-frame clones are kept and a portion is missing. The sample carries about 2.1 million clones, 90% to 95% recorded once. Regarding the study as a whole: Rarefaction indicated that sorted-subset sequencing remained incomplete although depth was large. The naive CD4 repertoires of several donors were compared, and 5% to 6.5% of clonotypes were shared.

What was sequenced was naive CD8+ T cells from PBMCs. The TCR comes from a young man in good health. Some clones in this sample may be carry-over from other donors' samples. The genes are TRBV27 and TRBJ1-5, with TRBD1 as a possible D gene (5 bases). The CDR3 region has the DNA TGTGCCAGCAGTTTATTGGGGGACTACAATCAGCCCCAGCATTTT. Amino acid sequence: CASSLLGDYNQPQHF.